Listed below are T cell receptor beta chains from one sample, sequenced in a study of T cells in localized non-small cell lung cancer. The table came from immunoSEQ multiplex PCR; TCRdb's copy has only in-frame clones and leaves some out. This sample carries about 17,000 clones, more than 70% of them seen once, and the ten largest clones take roughly a third. The sequencing used peripheral blood, collected before any cancer treatment. The receptors come from an older male donor with stage III lung adenocarcinoma. Each CDR3 is given with its conserved first and last residue. Fields, in order: J gene, D gene, clone size, V gene, CDR3 DNA, CDR3 protein. The D gene is left open where the match is weak. Clone size, where shown, is once, few, many, or a class for clones that have expanded.

>TRBJ1-2|TRBD1|NA|TRBV4-2
TGTGCCAGCAGCCAAGATGGACCGGGACAGGGGGCGGACTATGGCTACACCTTC
CASSQDGPGQGADYGYTF
>TRBJ1-1|NA|NA|TRBV14
TGTGCCAGCAGCCAAGTGGTAGGAACGGCTGAAGCTTTCTTT
CASSQVVGTAEAFF
>TRBJ2-1|NA|NA|TRBV7-3
TGTGCCAGCAGCTTAAAGGGGCGGGATGAGCAGTTCTTC
CASSLKGRDEQFF
>TRBJ2-7|NA|large|TRBV2
TGTGCCAGCAGTGAAGACAGCTCCTACGAGCAGTACTTC
CASSEDSSYEQYF
>TRBJ1-1|NA|NA|TRBV18
TGTGCCAGCTCACCACCAGGGTTGGACACTGAAGCTTTCTTT
CASSPPGLDTEAFF
>TRBJ1-6|NA|NA|TRBV30
TGTGCCTGGAGTGGGCTTAATAATTCACCCCTCCACTTT
CAWSGLNNSPLHF
>TRBJ1-2|NA|few|TRBV2
TGTGCCAGCAGGCCCCCGGGAGGGGACTATGGCTACACCTTC
CASRPPGGDYGYTF
>TRBJ2-1|TRBD1|few|TRBV10-1
TGCGCCAGCAGTAATCGCCGGGACAGGGGCGCCCAGGGCGTGAATGAGCAGTTCTTC
CASSNRRDRGAQGVNEQFF
>TRBJ1-5|NA|NA|TRBV18
TGTGCCAGCTCCCCAGGGTATAGCAATCAGCCCCAGCATTTT
CASSPGYSNQPQHF
>TRBJ2-7|TRBD1|NA|TRBV6-5
TGTGCCAGCAGTTCCCGGACAGGTGGTAAATACGAGCAGTACTTC
CASSSRTGGKYEQYF
>TRBJ1-5|NA|NA|TRBV6-1
TGTGCCAGCAGTGTAGGAGGGGATCAGCCCCAGCATTTT
CASSVGGDQPQHF
>TRBJ1-1|NA|NA|TRBV6-4
TGTGCCAGCAAACGGGACGCAAACACTGAAGCTTTCTTT
CASKRDANTEAFF
>TRBJ1-3|NA|NA|TRBV9
TGTGCCAGCAGCGTGGAGGGGTCTGGAAACACCATATATTTT
CASSVEGSGNTIYF
>TRBJ2-1|TRBD1|NA|TRBV7-8
TGTGCCAGCAGCGGACAGGGTTCCTACAATGAGCAGTTCTTC
CASSGQGSYNEQFF
>TRBJ2-1|NA|NA|TRBV6-5
TGTGCCAGCAGTCGGGACCCTTTGGAGCAGTTCTTC
CASSRDPLEQFF
>TRBJ1-1|NA|NA|TRBV21-1
TGTGCCAGCAGCAAAAACTGGACAGGGCGCACTGAAGCTTTCTTT
CASSKNWTGRTEAFF
>TRBJ2-7|NA|NA|TRBV5-1
TGCGCCAGCAGCTTTAAGGGGGACTCCTACGAGCAGTACTTC
CASSFKGDSYEQYF
>TRBJ2-5|TRBD1|NA|TRBV4-2
TGTGCCAGCAGCCGCGGGGACAGGACCCAAGAGACCCAGTACTTC
CASSRGDRTQETQYF
>TRBJ1-1|NA|NA|TRBV6-6
TGTGCCAGCAGTTACGGCAGTAGGAGCACTGAAGCTTTCTTT
CASSYGSRSTEAFF
>TRBJ1-1|NA|NA|TRBV5-6
TGTGCCAGCAGCCTGGTCCTGGGTTTTCGGAACACTGAAGCTTTCTTT
CASSLVLGFRNTEAFF
>TRBJ1-1|NA|few|TRBV30
TGTGCCTGGAGATCCGGGGGGAACACTGAAGCTTTCTTT
CAWRSGGNTEAFF
>TRBJ1-5|TRBD1|NA|TRBV10-3
TGTGCCACCCAAGGGGACAGGACTTATAGCAATCAGCCCCAGCATTTT
CATQGDRTYSNQPQHF
>TRBJ1-5|NA|NA|TRBV19
TGTGCCAGTAGTATCAACCCCCCCAATCAGCCCCAGCATTTT
CASSINPPNQPQHF
>TRBJ1-2|NA|NA|TRBV4-3
TGCGCCAGCAGCCAAGATGGGGCTCAAATTGGTGGCTACACCTTC
CASSQDGAQIGGYTF
>TRBJ2-6|TRBD1|NA|TRBV19
TGTGCCAGTAGTAAGGGACAGGGTCCTTCGGGGGCCAACGTCCTGACTTTC
CASSKGQGPSGANVLTF
>TRBJ1-2|TRBD1|once|TRBV5-1
TGCGCCAGCAGCTTGGACGGGACAGGGGTCTATGGCTACACCTTC
CASSLDGTGVYGYTF
>TRBJ2-5|TRBD2|few|TRBV4-1
TGCGCCAGCAGCCACCCGGGACTAGCGGGGTACTCAGAGACCCAGTACTTC
CASSHPGLAGYSETQYF
>TRBJ1-2|NA|NA|TRBV7-2
TGTGCCAGCAGCTTATCAGTCCAGCTGGGAGGCTACACCTTC
CASSLSVQLGGYTF
>TRBJ2-1|TRBD1|NA|TRBV6-6
TGTGCCAGCATTGGGACAGCCGGAGGCTACAATGAGCAGTTCTTC
CASIGTAGGYNEQFF
>TRBJ1-5|NA|few|TRBV27
TGTGCCAGCAGTTTATCATTATATCAGCCCCAGCATTTT
CASSLSLYQPQHF
>TRBJ1-2|NA|NA|TRBV18
TGTGCCAGCTCACCTACCTTCTCCGGGGGCGAGGATGGCTACACCTTC
CASSPTFSGGEDGYTF
>TRBJ1-1|NA|NA|TRBV7-9
TGTGCCAGCAGCCGGGGGGGGCTGGGATCTGAAGCTTTCTTT
CASSRGGLGSEAFF
>TRBJ1-2|TRBD1|few|TRBV4-1
TGCGCCAGCAGCCCCTGGGACAGGTCTGACTATGGCTACACCTTC
CASSPWDRSDYGYTF
>TRBJ2-7|NA|NA|TRBV10-1
TGCGCCAGCAGTGACAGATTAAGCTCCTACGAGCAGTACTTC
CASSDRLSSYEQYF
>TRBJ1-5|NA|few|TRBV7-9
TGTGCCAGCAGCTTAGCTTCGGGGGGTAATCAGCCCCAGCATTTT
CASSLASGGNQPQHF
>TRBJ2-7|TRBD1|NA|TRBV5-4
TGTGCCAGCAGCGCAAGGGACAGGAACTACGAGCAGTACTTC
CASSARDRNYEQYF
>TRBJ1-4|TRBD1|NA|TRBV2
TGTGCCAGCAGTTTTACAGGGGGCCGTGAAAAACTGTTTTTT
CASSFTGGREKLFF
>TRBJ1-2|TRBD1|NA|TRBV18
TGTGCCAGCTCACCAGAAGGGGGCGGAGGGAACTATGGCTACACCTTC
CASSPEGGGGNYGYTF
>TRBJ1-2|NA|NA|TRBV27
TGTGCCAGCAGTTTAAGCAGGGAGAACTATGGCTACACCTTC
CASSLSRENYGYTF
>TRBJ2-7|NA|NA|TRBV5-1
TGCGCCAGCAGCTTGGACGGGACACAAAGAGCCTACGAGCAGTACTTC
CASSLDGTQRAYEQYF
>TRBJ2-1|NA|NA|TRBV5-5
TGTGCCAGCAGCTACAGGGCCGGGAATGAGCAGTTCTTC
CASSYRAGNEQFF
>TRBJ1-1|NA|once|TRBV19
TGTGCCAGTAGTATAACGGGGGGGAACACTGAAGCTTTCTTT
CASSITGGNTEAFF
>TRBJ1-6|NA|NA|TRBV6-1
TGTGCCAGCAGTGAATTTTCCCGTTGGAGTAATTCACCCCTCCACTTT
CASSEFSRWSNSPLHF
>TRBJ1-2|NA|NA|TRBV10-3
TGTGCCATCAGGCTGGGCCCGAACTATGGCTACACCTTC
CAIRLGPNYGYTF
>TRBJ2-5|NA|NA|TRBV14
TGTGCCAGCAGCCCTGTGACCATAGGGACCCAGTACTTC
CASSPVTIGTQYF
>TRBJ2-1|TRBD2|NA|TRBV19
TGTGCCAGTAGCATGGGACTAGCCAACAATGAGCAGTTCTTC
CASSMGLANNEQFF
>TRBJ2-3|NA|NA|TRBV11-2
TGTGCCAGCAGCCCAGACGGACACCCGGGGGATACGCAGTATTTT
CASSPDGHPGDTQYF
>TRBJ2-1|NA|NA|TRBV29-1
TGCAGCGTCTCACCTCCAGCAGGCGCCTACAATGAGCAGTTCTTC
CSVSPPAGAYNEQFF
>TRBJ2-2|NA|once|TRBV5-6
TGTGCCAGCACGTCAATAGGGGAGCTGTTTTTT
CASTSIGELFF
>TRBJ2-7|NA|few|TRBV6-1
TGTGCCAGCTCTAATTGGGGTTCGAGCTCCTACGAGCAGTACTTC
CASSNWGSSSYEQYF
>TRBJ2-3|NA|NA|TRBV11-3
TGTGCCAGCAGCTTTCAGGGTTCGGATACGCAGTATTTT
CASSFQGSDTQYF
>TRBJ2-1|NA|NA|TRBV4-2
TGTGCCAGCAGCCAGGGGCGGGACAATGAGCAGTTCTTC
CASSQGRDNEQFF